Below, 14 T cell receptor beta chains from the same sample are listed, as sequenced in a study of blood T cell repertoires in COVID-19. Sequencing used immunoSEQ multiplex PCR; TCRdb keeps in-frame clones, though not all of them. Altogether around 300,000 clones are present, 87% being singletons, with the ten largest covering roughly 2%. Sequenced sample: peripheral blood. The receptors derive from a man aged 18 to 29 with active or convalescent COVID-19.

The chain carries TRBV11-2 and TRBJ2-1; 10 bases fit TRBD2. Per the germline V gene, CDR1 is SGHAT and CDR2 is FQNNGV. The CDR3 totals 15 residues. The V segment lost 5 bases and the J segment 8 bases; nucleotides outside the gene matches: 9. The CDR3 DNA is TGTGCCAGCAGCCACCCCAGCGGGGGGGCCCATGAGCAGTTCTTC. This codes for CASSHPSGGAHEQFF.

The rearrangement uses TRBV5-5 and TRBJ2-7; D remains unclear. The germline CDR1 and CDR2 sequences are SGHKS and YYEKEE (reference sequence). The CDR3 contains 12 residues. V lost 1 base and J lost 7, with 9 bases in between. This CDR3 reads CASSLPRLEQYF. The CDR3 DNA follows: TGTGCCAGCAGCTTGCCCCGCCTAGAGCAGTACTTC.

V usage is TRBV6-5 and J usage is TRBJ2-3; TRBD2 is a possible D gene (6 bases). The CDR3 has 14 residues. Trimming took 6 bases from V and 2 from J, leaving 12 bases between them. Per germline, CDR1 MNHEY and CDR2 SVGAGI. The CDR3 spells CASSLGLATDTQYF. In nucleotides, the CDR3 is TGTGCCAGCAGCTTGGGACTCGCCACAGATACGCAGTATTTT.

The chain recombines TRBV29-1 with TRBJ1-5; D perhaps matches TRBD1 (5 bases). The CDR3 has 12 amino acids. The ends were cut back, 7 bases at V and 11 bases at J, with 18 bases in the middle. Germline assignment: CDR1 SQVTM and CDR2 ANQGSEA. In nucleotides, the CDR3 is TGCAGCGCCAAGATGGGGACTGAGTCCCAGCATTTT. This translates into CSAKMGTESQHF.

V usage is TRBV15 and J usage is TRBJ2-7; D unclear. This CDR3 is built from 14 residues. The germline V and J ends were trimmed by 1 base and 0 bases, with 7 bases remaining between them. Germline CDR1 LNHNV, CDR2 YYDKDF (reference sequence). The CDR3 reads CATSRGLYSYEQYF. The DNA for the CDR3 is TGTGCCACCAGCAGAGGACTGTACTCCTACGAGCAGTACTTC.

This sequence joins TRBV7-2 and TRBJ2-1, with 9 positions matching TRBD2. The V gene's germline CDR1 is SGHTA and CDR2 FQGNSA. The J segment lost 4 bases and the V segment lost 5 bases, leaving 6 bases of the junction unmatched. CDR3 length equals 15 residues. As DNA, the CDR3 is TGTGCCAGCAGCCCGCTGGCGGGGGGGTACAATGAGCAGTTCTTC. Protein product: CASSPLAGGYNEQFF.

V and J are TRBV19 and TRBJ1-1, with D maybe TRBD1 (5 bases). V lost 7 bases and J lost 0, with 9 bases in between. The CDR3 extends over 13 amino acids. Germline V gives CDR1 LNHDA, CDR2 SQIVND (reference sequence). CDR3 sequence reads: CASTDIMNTEAFF. The CDR3 DNA reads as TGTGCCAGTACGGACATCATGAACACTGAAGCTTTCTTT.

The chain combines TRBV6-2 or TRBV6-3 with TRBJ1-1; D gene uncertain. Germline CDR1 reads MNHEY; CDR2 reads SVGEGT. CDR3 length: 12 amino acids. V lost 6 bases to trimming and J lost 10 bases, with 15 bases between them. CDR3 protein: CASSQAPGAAFF. CDR3 sequence (DNA): TGTGCCAGCAGCCAAGCCCCCGGAGCAGCTTTCTTT.

This clone occurred a few times. This chain links TRBV6-1 with TRBJ1-5; D is undetermined. Looked up from germline, CDR1 is MNHNS and CDR2 is SASEGT. V lost 2 bases, J lost 2 bases, and 7 bases lay in between. This CDR3 is 14 amino acids long. CDR3 sequence reads: CASSENGGNQPQHF. Here the CDR3 DNA reads TGTGCCAGCAGTGAAAATGGAGGCAATCAGCCCCAGCATTTT.

The chain combines TRBV27 with TRBJ1-6; tentatively, D is TRBD1 (5 bases). The CDR3 spans 14 residues. The germline V and J ends were trimmed by 3 bases and 10 bases, with 13 bases remaining between them. Looked up from germline, CDR1 is MNHEY and CDR2 is SMNVEV (reference sequence). Here the CDR3 DNA reads TGTGCCAGCAGTTTGGGGCAGGGTGGCTCACCCCTCCACTTT. It translates to CASSLGQGGSPLHF.

The sample holds a few counts of this clone. The rearrangement links TRBV4-3 to TRBJ1-3, with D hard to call. CDR3 size: 15 residues. CDR1 is LGHNA, CDR2 YSLEER, per germline. Trimming left V 0 bases short and J 0 bases short, with 6 bases between. The CDR3 nucleotides are TGCGCCAGCAGCCAAGATTCTGTCTCTGGAAACACCATATATTTT. Its translation is CASSQDSVSGNTIYF.

The chain links TRBV27 to TRBJ2-7; possibly TRBD2 for D (6 bases). V dropped 3 bases and J dropped 6 bases, with 15 bases sitting between them. Germline CDR1 is MNHEY and CDR2 is SMNVEV (reference sequence). This CDR3 comprises 14 residues. In DNA form, the CDR3 reads TGTGCCAGCAGTTTCGCGGGACTTAGAGGCGAGCAGTACTTC. It yields the protein CASSFAGLRGEQYF.

The chain employs TRBV9 and TRBJ1-3, with 7 bases lining up with TRBD1. The CDR3 sequence is 17 residues long. The germline CDR1 and CDR2 sequences are SGDLS and YYNGEE. The junction had 14 bases not matched to a gene; V was cut back by 4 bases and J by 4 bases. CDR3 nucleotide sequence: TGTGCCAGCAGCCCTTCCGGAGGGGGACAGTCCGGAAACACCATATATTTT. As protein: CASSPSGGGQSGNTIYF.

The chain carries TRBV7-2 and TRBJ1-4; D is uncertain. Germline lookup yields CDR1 SGHTA and CDR2 FQGNSA. V lost 2 bases, J lost 1 base, and 8 bases lay in between. The CDR3 length is 15 residues. In DNA form, the CDR3 reads TGTGCCAGCAGCTTAAACGGGGTAACTAATGAAAAACTGTTTTTT. Residues: CASSLNGVTNEKLFF. The variable domain in full, completed from reference TRBV7-2 and TRBJ1-4, reads GAGVSQSPSNKVTEKGKDVELRCDPISGHTALYWYRQSLGQGLEFLIYFQGNSAPDKSGLPSDRFSAERTGGSVSTLTIQRTQQEDSAVYLCASSLNGVTNEKLFFGSGTQLSVL.